The 19 T cell receptor beta chains below were found in one sample sequenced in a study of identical twins. One entry per CDR3 protein results from TCRdb running MiXCR on the 5' RACE reads. In the table there are approximately 600,000 distinct CDR3 sequences, 9.6% of which are singletons. These data were also filed under a second study, of yellow fever vaccine responses in identical twins.

Sequenced input: PBMCs. The receptors come from a young woman in good health.

This clonotype was recorded at least ten times. V usage is TRBV2 and J usage is TRBJ1-2; D remains ambiguous. Germline CDR1 is SNHLY and CDR2 is FYNNEI. V was shortened by 8 bases and J by 4 bases, with 5 bases between the two germline ends. The CDR3 contains 10 residues. The CDR3 sequence is CASESYGYTF. CDR3 nucleotides: TGTGCCAGCGAGAGCTATGGCTACACCTTC.

This clonotype was detected many times. The V gene is TRBV7-9, the J gene TRBJ2-3; D not certain. Germline V gene lookup returns CDR1 SEHNR and CDR2 FQNEAQ (reference sequence). The germline V and J ends were trimmed by 0 bases and 2 bases, with 3 bases remaining between them. This CDR3 comprises 13 residues. CDR3 in amino acids: CASSLANTDTQYF. Written as DNA, the CDR3 is TGTGCCAGCAGCTTAGCTAACACAGATACGCAGTATTTT.

The chain joins TRBV20-1 to TRBJ1-5; weak D call: TRBD1 (6 bases). CDR3 size: 15 residues. V was clipped by 0 bases and J by 6 bases, with 15 bases between them. Germline CDR1 DFQATT, CDR2 SNEGSKA (reference sequence). Here the CDR3 DNA reads TGCAGTGCTAGAGATCAAGGCAGGGGCAGTCAGCCCCAGCATTTT. The encoded protein is CSARDQGRGSQPQHF.

This rearrangement joins TRBV4-3 to TRBJ2-7; possibly TRBD1 or TRBD2 for D (5 bases each). This CDR3 is built from 15 residues. Germline-derived CDR1 and CDR2 are LGHNA and YSLEER. Deletions cut 0 bases from V and 2 bases from J, with 11 bases between. The CDR3 protein is CASSQDPRETYEQYF. CDR3 in DNA: TGCGCCAGCAGCCAAGATCCCAGGGAGACCTACGAGCAGTACTTC.

This clonotype was seen a handful of times. The V call is TRBV5-1, the J call TRBJ1-2; 7 positions agree with TRBD1. V trimming: 5 bases; J trimming: 6 bases; junction bases outside the gene matches: 7. The length of the CDR3 is 13 residues. Germline V gives CDR1 SGHRS, CDR2 YFSETQ. The CDR3 loop reads CASSPDRKDGYTF. DNA of the CDR3: TGCGCCAGCAGTCCGGACAGGAAGGATGGCTACACCTTC.

This clonotype has a count of ten or more. The chain links TRBV12-3 or TRBV12-4 to TRBJ2-3; D unclear. V gave up 3 bases and J gave up 0 bases, with 10 bases separating them. The CDR3 runs to 15 residues. The DNA for the CDR3 is TGTGCCAGCAGTTTTCGGATTTCTAGCACAGATACGCAGTATTTT. The encoded protein is CASSFRISSTDTQYF.

This clonotype came up many times. The V gene is TRBV20-1, the J gene TRBJ2-7, with no clear D. V shed 3 bases and J shed 6 bases, with 9 bases lying between them. From germline, CDR1 is DFQATT and CDR2 SNEGSKA (reference sequence). The CDR3 spans 11 residues. The chain's CDR3 is CSARAKAEQYF. The DNA for the CDR3 is TGCAGTGCTAGGGCAAAGGCCGAGCAGTACTTC.

This clonotype showed up just a few times. J is TRBJ2-7 and V is TRBV6-1, with TRBD1 matching 9 bases. The CDR3 is made up of 16 amino acids. Trimming at V came to 8 bases and at J to 5 bases, leaving 16 bases not matched to a gene. Germline V gene sequence: CDR1 MNHNS, CDR2 SASEGT. The CDR3 is CASGAGTGTVVHEQYF. Written as DNA, the CDR3 is TGTGCCAGCGGAGCCGGGACAGGGACAGTAGTCCACGAGCAGTACTTC.

This chain joins TRBV7-2 and TRBJ2-7, with D possibly being TRBD2 (6 bases). The length of the CDR3 is 14 residues. Germline lookup yields CDR1 SGHTA and CDR2 FQGNSA. The V gene lost 3 bases and the J gene lost 3 bases, with 12 bases spanning the gap. CDR3 residues: CASSFAGYGYEQYF. The CDR3 DNA is TGTGCCAGCAGCTTTGCGGGATACGGCTACGAGCAGTACTTC.

The rearrangement joins TRBV29-1 to TRBJ2-7; 12 nucleotides agree with TRBD2. The CDR3 runs 14 residues. V shed 1 base, J shed 7 bases, and the junction held 5 bases outside the gene matches. Germline V gene data show CDR1 as SQVTM and CDR2 as ANQGSEA. The CDR3 region is CSVEATSGSREQYF. DNA of the CDR3: TGCAGCGTTGAAGCGACTAGCGGGAGTCGAGAGCAGTACTTC.

The V call is TRBV5-1, the J call TRBJ2-2; 9 nucleotides agree with TRBD2. The CDR3 has 19 amino acids. The germline CDR1 and CDR2 sequences are SGHRS and YFSETQ. Trimming cost V 2 bases and J 0 bases; bases outside gene matches: 11. CDR3 bases: TGCGCCAGCAGCTTAGGGTCTGGGCTAGCGGGAACGAACACCGGGGAGCTGTTTTTT. Its protein is CASSLGSGLAGTNTGELFF.

This clonotype was counted ten times or more. DNA for the CDR3: TGCAGTGCGAGTCTCCGGGAGGGCACAGATACGCAGTATTTT. It specifies CSASLREGTDTQYF. The J gene is TRBJ2-3, the V gene TRBV20-1; 7 bases map to TRBD2. The CDR3 is 14 residues long. Germline-derived CDR1 and CDR2 are DFQATT and SNEGSKA (reference sequence). Trimming removed 6 bases from V and 1 base from J; junction bases left unmatched: 7.

This clonotype was seen only a few times. The J gene is TRBJ2-3, the V gene TRBV7-9; no clear D. Germline V gives CDR1 SEHNR, CDR2 FQNEAQ (reference sequence). V was clipped by 5 bases and J by 3 bases, with 18 bases between them. The CDR3 contains 16 residues. CDR3 sequence (DNA): TGTGCCAGCAGCCCCCGTGGAGTGGGTGGGACAGATACGCAGTATTTT. This sequence encodes CASSPRGVGGTDTQYF.

V and J are TRBV5-1 and TRBJ2-2; the D gene is possibly TRBD1 (5 bases). V was trimmed by 0 bases and J by 8 bases, leaving 17 bases between them. Germline values: CDR1 SGHRS, CDR2 YFSETQ. The CDR3 totals 16 residues. Written as DNA, the CDR3 is TGCGCCAGCAGCTTGGGACACCCTGGGGCCACTGGGGAGCTGTTTTTT. It translates to CASSLGHPGATGELFF.

This clonotype was observed many times. J is TRBJ2-7 and V is TRBV20-1; D tentatively reads TRBD1 or TRBD2 (5 bases each). Germline CDR1 and CDR2: DFQATT and SNEGSKA (reference sequence). The CDR3 totals 12 residues. Trimming shortened V by 3 bases and J by 2 bases, and 8 bases separated the two germline ends. CDR3 DNA: TGCAGTGCTAGCGTGGGACCCTACGAGCAGTACTTC. As protein: CSASVGPYEQYF.

This clonotype has ten or more counts. The rearrangement joins TRBV7-6 to TRBJ2-4, with 14 bases that match TRBD2. The CDR3 has 18 residues. The germline CDR1 and CDR2 sequences are SGHVS and FNYEAQ. V shed 3 bases, J shed 2 bases, and the junction held 6 bases outside the gene matches. DNA of the CDR3: TGTGCCAGCAGCTTGACTAGCGGGAGGGCCATGACCAAAAACATTCAGTACTTC. Residues: CASSLTSGRAMTKNIQYF. Filled out from reference TRBV7-6 and TRBJ2-4, the complete variable domain reads GAGVSQSPRYKVTKRGQDVALRCDPISGHVSLYWYRQALGQGPEFLTYFNYEAQQDKSGLPNDRFSAERPEGSISTLTIQRTEQRDSAMYRCASSLTSGRAMTKNIQYFGAGTRLSVL.

The table lists this clonotype with a count of one. The rearrangement joins TRBV5-5 to TRBJ2-7; D is ambiguous. This CDR3 region has 13 residues. Trimming removed 4 bases from V and 3 bases from J, with 11 bases in between. CDR1 is SGHKS and CDR2 is YYEKEE in the germline V gene (reference sequence). In nucleotides, the CDR3 is TGTGCCAGCAGCCCTGGGCTCTTCTACGAGCAGTACTTC. Translating gives CASSPGLFYEQYF.

V and J are TRBV6-2 or TRBV6-3 and TRBJ2-1; 7 bases agree with TRBD2. This CDR3 is 13 amino acids long. Germline-derived CDR1 and CDR2 are MNHEY and SVGEGT. V shed 2 bases, J shed 8 bases, and the junction held 3 bases outside the gene matches. The CDR3 sequence: CASSYARGDEQFF. In DNA, the CDR3 is TGTGCCAGCAGTTACGCCCGGGGGGATGAGCAGTTCTTC.

This clonotype was seen more than once but under ten times. CDR3: CASSFDGTFTDTQYF. CDR3 nucleotides: TGTGCCAGCAGTTTCGATGGGACCTTCACAGATACGCAGTATTTT. This chain uses TRBV12-3 or TRBV12-4 with TRBJ2-3; perhaps D is TRBD1 or TRBD2 (5 bases each). V lost 3 bases to trimming and J lost 2 bases, with 12 bases between them. The CDR3 is 15 residues long.